Listed here is a single TCR beta chain. Its antigen is as yet unknown. CDR1 is SGHVS and CDR2 is FQNEAQ in the germline V gene. Unmatched junction bases numbered 9, after V lost 5 bases and J lost 7 bases. This CDR3 has 15 residues. The data are from a study of Ad26.COV2.S vaccination and SARS-CoV-2 variants. Regarding the study as a whole: Total T cell responses may have been underestimated by the TCR breadth and depth analyses.

Sequenced by immunoSEQ multiplex PCR; TCRdb stores in-frame clones only, minus some. The sample has 75,000 to 100,000 clones, approximately 82% seen once. The source was peripheral blood, collected after recovery from COVID-19. The origin of this receptor is a human donor who had recovered from COVID-19. The chain recombines TRBV7-8 with TRBJ2-1, with 9 bases fitting TRBD2. The CDR3 sequence: CASSIRTSVINEQFF. CDR3 nucleotides: TGTGCCAGCAGCATCAGGACTAGCGTTATTAATGAGCAGTTCTTC.